This passage covers 17 T cell receptor beta chains from one sample sequenced in a study of blood T cell repertoires in COVID-19. Assay used: immunoSEQ multiplex PCR; TCRdb lists only in-frame clones, some missing. The sample lists fewer than 200,000 clones, approximately 82% occurring once. The sample comprised PBMCs or T cells enriched from blood (not recorded which). These TCRs come from a woman between 45 and 60 years old who had recovered from COVID-19.

This sequence joins TRBV19 and TRBJ1-5; D ambiguous. CDR3 length equals 14 residues. Germline V CDR1 and CDR2: LNHDA, SQIVND (reference sequence). V lost 6 bases and J lost 5, with 14 bases in between. The CDR3 DNA sequence: TGTGCCAGTAGCGCGGGTTGGGAGTATCAGCCCCAGCATTTT. Translation: CASSAGWEYQPQHF.

The rearrangement joins TRBV24-1 to TRBJ1-2; tentatively, D is TRBD1 (5 bases). The CDR3 is made up of 12 amino acids. The V end was cut by 2 bases, the J end by 6 bases, with 6 bases between. Germline values: CDR1 KGHDR, CDR2 SFDVKD. The CDR3 nucleotides are TGTGCCACCAGTGATTCAGGGAATGGCTACACCTTC. Protein: CATSDSGNGYTF.

In this sample, this clone turned up a few times. The rearrangement links TRBV11-2 to TRBJ2-3; D possibly corresponds to TRBD2 (5 bases). Germline lookup yields CDR1 SGHAT and CDR2 FQNNGV. CDR3 length equals 15 residues. Trimming removed 2 bases from V and 2 bases from J, with 11 bases in between. DNA of the CDR3: TGTGCCAGCAGCTTAAGCCCGGGGTTCACAGATACGCAGTATTTT. Translated, it gives CASSLSPGFTDTQYF.

This clone has just a few counts. The chain recombines TRBV6-1 with TRBJ1-2; D gene unclear. CDR1 and CDR2 (germline): MNHNS, SASEGT. V lost 3 bases and J 9 bases, leaving 14 bases between the germline ends. This CDR3 is 13 amino acids long. CDR3 sequence: CASSDFSAESYTF. The CDR3 region has the DNA TGTGCCAGCAGTGATTTTTCCGCGGAGAGCTACACCTTC.

This clone was counted a few times. The V call is TRBV6-5, the J call TRBJ2-5; TRBD2 is a possible D gene (6 bases). CDR3 length equals 15 residues. V lost 7 bases and J lost 1, with 16 bases in between. The germline V gene has CDR1 MNHEY and CDR2 SVGAGI. In DNA, the CDR3 is TGTGCCAGCAAGACTCTCCTAGCGTCCCAAGAGACCCAGTACTTC. It specifies CASKTLLASQETQYF.

The gene calls are TRBV7-9 and TRBJ1-1; 8 bases match TRBD1. The CDR3 is 14 residues long. The V and J ends lost 5 bases and 1 base, in that order; junction bases with no gene match: 3. CDR1 and CDR2 from the germline V gene are SEHNR and FQNEAQ (reference sequence). The CDR3 DNA reads as TGTGCCAGCAGCGACAGGGGAAAGAACACTGAAGCTTTCTTT. The encoded protein is CASSDRGKNTEAFF.

CDR3 residues: CASSRQVGQQYF. The CDR3 DNA is TGCGCCAGCAGCCGGCAGGTTGGCCAGCAGTACTTC. The chain carries TRBV5-1 and TRBJ2-7; D is uncertain. Germline V gene lookup returns CDR1 SGHRS and CDR2 YFSETQ. This CDR3 is 12 amino acids long. V lost 4 bases and J lost 8, with 13 bases in between.

This chain connects TRBV3-1 (or the pseudogene TRBV3-2) to TRBJ2-7; D remains ambiguous. Germline V gene lookup returns CDR1 LGHDT and CDR2 YNNKEL (reference sequence). The CDR3 is 13 residues long. Trimming removed 4 bases from V and 4 bases from J, with 11 bases in between. The DNA for the CDR3 is TGTGCCAGCAGCCCCCATAGCCTTTACGAGCAGTACTTC. It specifies CASSPHSLYEQYF.

This rearrangement joins TRBV28 to TRBJ1-2; 7 bases are a match to TRBD1. Trimming took 6 bases from V and 4 from J; bases not matched to a gene: 8. Germline V gene data show CDR1 as MDHEN and CDR2 as SYDVKM. The CDR3 runs 14 residues. CDR3 protein: CASSPQGGAYGYTF. CDR3 sequence (DNA): TGTGCCAGCAGCCCTCAGGGGGGCGCCTATGGCTACACCTTC.

The V gene is TRBV7-2, the J gene TRBJ2-7; 9 positions match TRBD1. Germline V gives CDR1 SGHTA, CDR2 FQGNSA. Trimming removed 4 bases from V and 3 bases from J; junction bases left unmatched: 7. The length of the CDR3 is 15 residues. The CDR3 DNA sequence: TGTGCCAGCAGCTCTGGACAGGGGTTCTACTACGAGCAGTACTTC. This gives the protein CASSSGQGFYYEQYF.

In DNA form, the CDR3 reads TGTGCCAGCAGCTCCAGGGTCTTATCGAATGGCTACACCTTC. It encodes CASSSRVLSNGYTF. V usage is TRBV7-2 and J usage is TRBJ1-2; D is perhaps TRBD1 (5 bases). V lost 4 bases, J lost 6 bases, and 15 bases lay in between. Germline V lookup: CDR1 SGHTA, CDR2 FQGNSA. The CDR3 totals 14 residues.

The chain joins TRBV21-1 to TRBJ2-1; the table's D call of TRBD2 was not tested on the DNA. TRBV21-1 is labeled a pseudogene. There are 16 residues in the CDR3. The CDR3 sequence is CASSKGGTSGSNEQFF. The CDR3 region has the DNA TGTGCCAGCAGCAAAGGAGGGACTAGCGGGAGTAATGAGCAGTTCTTC.

The V gene is TRBV12-3 or TRBV12-4, the J gene TRBJ1-5; D call uncertain. Trimming pared 0 bases from V and 5 bases from J, leaving 5 bases between. The CDR3 consists of 13 residues. The CDR3 bases are TGTGCCAGCAGTTTAGCGCCAGATCAGCCCCAGCATTTT. Protein sequence: CASSLAPDQPQHF.

The J gene is TRBJ2-1, the V gene TRBV19; TRBD2 matches at 9 bases. Germline values: CDR1 LNHDA, CDR2 SQIVND (reference sequence). The CDR3 spans 16 residues. V lost 5 bases to trimming and J lost 0 bases; unmatched junction nucleotides: 5. DNA for the CDR3: TGTGCCAGTAGTTCGCTTAGCGGGAGCTCCTACAATGAGCAGTTCTTC. Translation: CASSSLSGSSYNEQFF.

This chain connects TRBV28 to TRBJ2-7; 7 nucleotides agree with TRBD2. Germline V gene sequence: CDR1 MDHEN, CDR2 SYDVKM. V lost 6 bases and J lost 1; bases outside the gene matches: 6. There are 14 residues in the CDR3. CDR3 DNA: TGTGCCAGCAGGCCCGGGGGGAGGTCCTACGAGCAGTACTTC. This codes for CASRPGGRSYEQYF.

The rearrangement links TRBV3-1 (or the pseudogene TRBV3-2) to TRBJ2-1; D may be TRBD2 (6 bases). CDR1 is LGHDT and CDR2 is YNNKEL in the germline V gene (reference sequence). The CDR3 consists of 14 residues. Deletions cut 3 bases from V and 7 bases from J, with 13 bases between. CDR3 DNA sequence: TGTGCCAGCAGCCAGGCCGGGACTTGGAATGAGCAGTTCTTC. Amino acids: CASSQAGTWNEQFF.

The chain carries TRBV5-1 and TRBJ2-3, with 7 bases aligning to TRBD2. Per the germline V gene, CDR1 is SGHRS and CDR2 is YFSETQ. This CDR3 is 18 amino acids long. J lost 0 bases, V lost 4 bases, and 14 bases had no gene match. The DNA of the CDR3 is TGCGCCAGCAGCCACACGAAGGGAAGCGGGGACAGCACAGATACGCAGTATTTT. Amino acid sequence: CASSHTKGSGDSTDTQYF.